One sample yielded the 32 T cell receptor beta chains listed below, sequenced in a study of regulatory T cells in long-lasting Graves disease (dated by TCRdb to about 2021). Preparation of the library involved multiplex PCR. The sequencer was an Illumina HiSeq 4000. CDR3 regions were amplified by Arm-PCR with iRepertoire HTBI primers to construct TCR beta libraries. In-frame beta chains were kept once TCRdb had trimmed the public reads at Q25 with fastp and called clones with MiXCR. Each CDR3 protein appears once, grouped with its most common genes and DNA. Here the sample has about 330,000 distinct CDR3 sequences; around 15% occur a single time. The top ten constitute over 20% of the sample. The time point label, read with the paper, signifies: newly diagnosed GD, antithyroid drugs for less than 3 months. For both TCR sequencing and RNA sequencing, RNA was extracted from PBMCs using TRIzol. The same data also contributed to another study, on T cells in Graves' hyperthyroidism and ophthalmopathy.

This material consisted of peripheral blood mononuclear cells (PBMCs), taken at new diagnosis, from a patient treated with antithyroid drugs. These receptors all stem from a woman under 30 with Graves disease. Donor details come from another sample of the same person, matched by shared clones.

This clonotype was seen ten or more times. The rearrangement uses TRBV3-1 and TRBJ2-2, with 11 nucleotides matching TRBD1. V shed 0 bases and J 8 bases; nucleotides not matched to a gene: 5. The CDR3 loop spans 16 amino acids. CDR1 and CDR2 from the germline V gene are LGHDT and YNNKEL (reference sequence). This CDR3 is CASSQERTGGRGELFF. CDR3 bases: TGTGCCAGCAGCCAAGAACGGACAGGGGGCAGAGGGGAGCTGTTTTTT. Drawing the rest from reference TRBV3-1 and TRBJ2-2, the complete variable domain is DTAVSQTPKYLVTQMGNDKSIKCEQNLGHDTMYWYKQDSKKFLKIMFSYNNKELIINETVPNRFSPKSPDKAHLNLHINSLELGDSAVYFCASSQERTGGRGELFFGEGSRLTVL.

In the case of this clonotype: A much larger clone differs by one base, so this may be a read error. V is TRBV30 and J is TRBJ2-6, with 7 bases identical to TRBD1. This CDR3 region has 15 residues. Germline loops: CDR1 GTSNPN, CDR2 SVGIG (reference sequence). In nucleotides, the CDR3 is TGTGCCTGTAGTGAACAGGGGTCTGGGGCCAACGTCCTGACTTTC. Translation: CACSEQGSGANVLTF.

The chain combines TRBV25-1 with TRBJ1-3, with 8 bases fitting TRBD1. After removal of 1 base from V and 4 bases from J, the junction contained 12 bases not matched to a gene. The CDR3 contains 18 residues. Germline V gene data show CDR1 as MGHDK and CDR2 as SYGVNS. The CDR3 DNA sequence: TGTGCCAGCAGTGAATTATTTTCTCAGGGGGCGCGGGGAAACACCATATATTTT. It is translated as CASSELFSQGARGNTIYF.

This clonotype was seen at least ten times. The V gene is TRBV6-1, the J gene TRBJ2-3; unclear D gene. The CDR3 has 15 residues. Germline assignment: CDR1 MNHNS and CDR2 SASEGT. The V end was cut by 0 bases, the J end by 4 bases, with 11 bases between. CDR3 nucleotides: TGTGCCAGCAGTGAAGCGCTTCTTGGGTCAGATACGCAGTATTTT. Translation: CASSEALLGSDTQYF.

This clonotype was observed many times. The rearrangement joins TRBV6-1 to TRBJ2-7; D not resolved. Germline V gives CDR1 MNHNS, CDR2 SASEGT. This CDR3 contains 12 residues. V lost 7 bases, J lost 3 bases, and 10 bases lay in between. CDR3 sequence: CASKMGFYEQYF. DNA for the CDR3: TGTGCCAGCAAAATGGGGTTCTACGAGCAGTACTTC.

In this sample, this clonotype turned up many times. The gene calls are TRBV12-3 or TRBV12-4 and TRBJ1-6; TRBD1 matches 12 bases. This CDR3 is 15 amino acids long. The trim removed 3 bases at V and 10 bases at J, leaving 4 bases unmatched. CDR3: CASSFGTGGRSPLHF. CDR3 sequence (DNA): TGTGCCAGCAGTTTCGGGACAGGGGGCCGGTCACCCCTCCACTTT.

This clonotype was picked up many times. The rearrangement links TRBV6-1 to TRBJ2-7; D is ambiguous. Deletions cut 6 bases from V and 0 bases from J, with 6 bases between. CDR1 and CDR2 from the germline V gene are MNHNS and SASEGT. This CDR3 spans 12 amino acids. The CDR3 nucleotides are TGTGCCAGCAGGGCTTTCTCCTACGAGCAGTACTTC. This translates into CASRAFSYEQYF.

The chain employs TRBV12-3 or TRBV12-4 and TRBJ1-4; D unresolved. The CDR3 totals 16 residues. Trimming removed 5 bases from V and 1 base from J, with 14 bases in between. DNA of the CDR3: TGTGCCAGCAGTAGAAGCTTCTGGAAAACTAATGAAAAACTGTTTTTT. Translating it yields CASSRSFWKTNEKLFF.

This clonotype was counted at least ten times. V is TRBV20-1 and J is TRBJ1-5; a possible D gene is TRBD1 (5 bases). Germline loops: CDR1 DFQATT, CDR2 SNEGSKA (reference sequence). Trimming took 2 bases from V and 4 from J, leaving 12 bases between them. The CDR3 covers 14 residues. The CDR3 nucleotides read TGCAGTGCTAGATCAGTAGGGGCTAATCAGCCCCAGCATTTT. It codes for CSARSVGANQPQHF.

This clonotype was picked up a small number of times. This chain joins TRBV6-5 and TRBJ1-5; D unclear. Germline CDR1 reads MNHEY; CDR2 reads SVGAGI. The CDR3 runs 14 residues. Trimming took 2 bases from V and 7 from J, leaving 12 bases between them. The DNA for the CDR3 is TGTGCCAGCAGTTACGCCGGGGAGAGGCAGCCCCAGCATTTT. It yields the protein CASSYAGERQPQHF.

Note on this clonotype: A much larger clone differs by one base, so this may be a read error. The V call is TRBV28, the J call TRBJ1-2; 9 bases are shared with TRBD1. This CDR3 spans 16 amino acids. Germline V gene lookup returns CDR1 MDHEN and CDR2 SYDVKM. V lost 7 bases to trimming and J lost 1 base; unmatched junction nucleotides: 10. The CDR3 loop is CASTPLGTGNNYGYTF. DNA for the CDR3: TGTGCCAGCACCCCCCTTGGGACAGGGAATAACTATGGCTACACCTTC.

Points on this clonotype: A junction boundary mismatches the germline segment, possibly from a read error. The chain employs TRBV18 and TRBJ1-5, with TRBD1 as a possible D gene (6 bases). This CDR3 is built from 14 residues. From germline, CDR1 is KGHSH and CDR2 LQKENI. DNA of the CDR3: TGTGCCAGCTTACCAGGACAGTTAAATCAGCCCCAGCATTTT. Residues: CASLPGQLNQPQHF.

This clonotype has ten or more counts. The chain employs TRBV7-9 and TRBJ2-1, with 8 bases that match TRBD2. This CDR3 is built from 15 residues. Germline lookup yields CDR1 SEHNR and CDR2 FQNEAQ (reference sequence). V shed 2 bases and J 6 bases; nucleotides not matched to a gene: 6. CDR3 sequence (DNA): TGTGCCAGCAGCTTAAATCGGGGGGGCCGCAATGAGCAGTTCTTC. Translation gives CASSLNRGGRNEQFF.

Written as DNA, the CDR3 is TGTGCCAGCAGTTTCATCGGCAGGTCCTACGAGCAGTACTTC. This sequence encodes CASSFIGRSYEQYF. The chain links TRBV28 to TRBJ2-7; no clear D gene. V gave up 3 bases and J gave up 1 base, with 10 bases separating them. Germline values: CDR1 MDHEN, CDR2 SYDVKM. The CDR3 has 14 amino acids.

This clonotype turned up a few times. The chain employs TRBV4-1 and TRBJ2-3; D gene uncertain. Germline V CDR1 and CDR2: MGHRA, YSYEKL. The CDR3 is 18 amino acids. V shed 1 base and J shed 1 base, with 18 bases lying between them. The CDR3 DNA reads TGCGCCAGCAGCCAAGTACGCTCCCTTAAAGAGGGCACAGATACGCAGTATTTT. Amino acids: CASSQVRSLKEGTDTQYF.

This clonotype was seen ten or more times. The gene calls are TRBV12-3 or TRBV12-4 and TRBJ2-3; unclear D gene. Trimming removed 6 bases from V and 2 bases from J, with 9 bases in between. The CDR3 spans 13 residues. CDR3 nucleotide sequence: TGTGCCAGCAGACCCAGCCACACAGATACGCAGTATTTT. Its translation is CASRPSHTDTQYF.

This clonotype has at least ten counts. The chain couples TRBV12-3 or TRBV12-4 to TRBJ2-5, with 7 bases fitting TRBD2. The V gene end was trimmed by 5 bases and the J gene end by 4 bases; junction bases not matched to a gene: 10. The CDR3 has 15 amino acids. The CDR3 sequence: CASSDSLGGRETQYF. CDR3 sequence (DNA): TGTGCCAGCAGTGACTCCTTGGGAGGGCGAGAGACCCAGTACTTC.

This chain uses TRBV10-3 with TRBJ2-5; D gene uncertain. CDR1 is ENHRY, CDR2 SYGVKD, per germline. This CDR3 region has 14 residues. The CDR3 DNA sequence: TGTGCAACAACCCAGGATCCCCACGGAGAGACCCAGTACTTC. Translating gives CATTQDPHGETQYF.

Comments on this clonotype: A much larger clone is a single base away; this may be a read error. In this CDR3 the conserved last residue, phenylalanine or tryptophan, is missing, so a read error is likely. The chain recombines TRBV12-3 or TRBV12-4 with TRBJ2-2; either TRBD1 or TRBD2 may fit D (5 bases each). V was pared by 6 bases and J by 0 bases, with 17 bases between. This CDR3 spans 17 amino acids. CDR3 amino acids: CASSRGDLTANTGELFS. CDR3 bases: TGTGCCAGCAGCCGAGGGGATCTAACGGCGAACACCGGGGAGCTGTTTTCT.

This clonotype has a count of ten or more. This rearrangement joins TRBV7-9 to TRBJ1-5; D remains ambiguous. The germline CDR1 and CDR2 sequences are SEHNR and FQNEAQ (reference sequence). Trimming cost V 2 bases and J 2 bases, with 4 bases left between them. The CDR3 is 13 residues long. DNA of the CDR3: TGTGCCAGCAGCTTATGGGGCAATCAGCCCCAGCATTTT. Its protein is CASSLWGNQPQHF. Complete variable domain (other parts from reference TRBV7-9 and TRBJ1-5): DTGVSQNPRHKITKRGQNVTFRCDPISEHNRLYWYRQTLGQGPEFLTYFQNEAQLEKSRLLSDRFSAERPKGSFSTLEIQRTEQGDSAMYLCASSLWGNQPQHFGDGTRLSIL.

This sequence joins TRBV28 and TRBJ1-1; 7 positions agree with TRBD1. The length of the CDR3 is 14 residues. The ends lost 2 bases at V and 4 bases at J; junction bases unmatched: 4. CDR1 MDHEN and CDR2 SYDVKM come from the germline V gene. CDR3 sequence (DNA): TGTGCCAGCAGTTTAGCGGCAGGGGGCACTGAAGCTTTCTTT. Residues: CASSLAAGGTEAFF.

This clonotype was recorded many times. CDR3 sequence reads: CSARLKETGGYEQYF. The CDR3 region has the DNA TGCAGTGCCCGCCTCAAGGAGACAGGGGGTTACGAGCAGTACTTC. V is TRBV20-1 and J is TRBJ2-7, with 9 bases that match TRBD1. V lost 6 bases, J lost 4 bases, and 13 bases stayed unmatched. Germline V gives CDR1 DFQATT, CDR2 SNEGSKA (reference sequence). The CDR3 has 15 amino acids.

This clonotype was seen at least ten times. V gene TRBV5-1 combines with J gene TRBJ2-2; no reliable D call. CDR1 is SGHRS and CDR2 is YFSETQ in the germline V gene. The germline V and J ends were trimmed by 4 bases and 1 base, with 11 bases remaining between them. The CDR3 length is 15 residues. The CDR3 sequence: CASSESSRNTGELFF. CDR3 coding DNA: TGCGCCAGCAGCGAAAGCTCGAGGAACACCGGGGAGCTGTTTTTT.

The J gene is TRBJ1-5, the V gene TRBV12-3 or TRBV12-4, with D maybe TRBD1 (5 bases). The ends were cut back, 6 bases at V and 6 bases at J, with 21 bases in the middle. This CDR3 comprises 16 residues. In DNA, the CDR3 is TGTGCCAGCAGAGGGGTGAGCGCGGGGGAGGCTCAGCCCCAGCATTTT. As protein: CASRGVSAGEAQPQHF.

On this clonotype itself: One base away lies a much larger clone, so this may be a sequencing read error. This rearrangement joins TRBV20-1 to TRBJ2-5, with a possible D match to TRBD1 (5 bases). The CDR3 is made up of 15 amino acids. The V and J ends lost 8 bases and 1 base respectively, with 20 bases between them. The germline gives CDR1 DFQATT, CDR2 SNEGSKA (reference sequence). This chain's CDR3 is CSPTSVREPQETQYF. DNA for the CDR3: TGCAGTCCTACCTCTGTCAGGGAACCCCAAGAGACCCAGTACTTC.

Regarding this clonotype: A much larger clonotype is one base distant, so this may be a read error. V is TRBV20-1 and J is TRBJ2-4; D possibly matches TRBD1 or TRBD2 (5 bases each). CDR1 and CDR2 from the germline V gene are DFQATT and SNEGSKA (reference sequence). Between the trimmed V and J ends, which lost 3 bases and 11 bases, there was a span of 14 bases. The CDR3 is 12 residues long. This CDR3 reads CSASPLGDVQYF. DNA of the CDR3: TGCAGTGCTAGCCCCCTAGGGGACGTTCAGTACTTC.

Ten or more counts support this clonotype. The CDR3 DNA sequence: TGTGCCAGCAGCCGAGCCGGGGCGGGGAGCTCCTACGAGCAGTACTTC. Encoded protein: CASSRAGAGSSYEQYF. V gene TRBV6-1 combines with J gene TRBJ2-7; perhaps TRBD2 as D (6 bases). The CDR3 contains 16 residues. Trimming took 6 bases from V and 0 from J, leaving 18 bases between them. The germline V gene has CDR1 MNHNS and CDR2 SASEGT.

This clonotype was recorded many times. The V gene is TRBV30, the J gene TRBJ1-1; D not certain. Germline values: CDR1 GTSNPN, CDR2 SVGIG (reference sequence). Trimming shortened V by 0 bases and J by 5 bases, and 4 bases separated the two germline ends. This CDR3 is built from 11 residues. The chain's CDR3 is CAWSVLTEAFF. The DNA of the CDR3 is TGTGCCTGGAGTGTTTTGACTGAAGCTTTCTTT.

This clonotype was picked up many times. V and J are TRBV30 and TRBJ2-2; no clear D gene. Looked up from germline, CDR1 is GTSNPN and CDR2 is SVGIG (reference sequence). The V end was cut by 5 bases, the J end by 1 base, with 11 bases between. The CDR3 runs to 14 residues. Written as DNA, the CDR3 is TGTGCCTGGGCGTCACGAGTGAACACCGGGGAGCTGTTTTTT. It translates to CAWASRVNTGELFF. The full variable domain, completed using reference TRBV30 and TRBJ2-2, is SQTIHQWPATLVQPVGSPLSLECTVEGTSNPNLYWYRQAAGRGLQLLFYSVGIGQISSEVPQNLSASRPQDRQFILSSKKLLLSDSGFYLCAWASRVNTGELFFGEGSRLTVL.

This sequence joins TRBV30 and TRBJ1-2; possible D gene TRBD1, 5 bases. The CDR3 has 15 amino acids. With 4 bases removed from V and 1 base from J, the gap between germline ends came to 16 bases. CDR1 GTSNPN and CDR2 SVGIG come from the germline V gene (reference sequence). CDR3 nucleotide sequence: TGTGCCTGGACCCACCCCGGGGGTAATAACTATGGCTACACCTTC. Its translation is CAWTHPGGNNYGYTF. Together with reference TRBV30 and TRBJ1-2, the CDR3 gives the full variable domain: SQTIHQWPATLVQPVGSPLSLECTVEGTSNPNLYWYRQAAGRGLQLLFYSVGIGQISSEVPQNLSASRPQDRQFILSSKKLLLSDSGFYLCAWTHPGGNNYGYTFGSGTRLTVV.

This clonotype showed up many times. This chain joins TRBV11-2 and TRBJ2-5; TRBD2 is a possible D gene (7 bases). The germline gives CDR1 SGHAT, CDR2 FQNNGV. The length of the CDR3 is 15 residues. V was clipped by 1 base and J by 2 bases, with 11 bases between them. The CDR3: CASSLGGGTQETQYF. The CDR3 coding sequence is TGTGCCAGCAGCTTAGGGGGGGGCACACAAGAGACCCAGTACTTC.

This clonotype was counted many times. The chain joins TRBV30 to TRBJ1-2; 7 bases align to TRBD1. The CDR3 has 12 residues. Germline CDR1 GTSNPN, CDR2 SVGIG (reference sequence). V trimming: 5 bases; J trimming: 2 bases; junction bases outside the gene matches: 2. In nucleotides, the CDR3 is TGTGCCTGGGGACAGGAGAACTATGGCTACACCTTC. Residues: CAWGQENYGYTF.